The 24 T cell receptor beta chains reported below all come from one sample, sequenced in a study of OX40 agonist ivuxolimab in advanced cancers. Assay used: immunoSEQ multiplex PCR; TCRdb lists only in-frame clones, some missing. Of tens of thousands of clones listed, roughly 86% are singletons. Sequenced here: CD4+ or CD8+ T cells sorted from blood, sampled in a trial of the OX40 agonist ivuxolimab. The receptors were gathered from an adult with an advanced solid tumor such as melanoma, head and neck, liver or kidney cancer.

This CDR3 reads CASSRLGDSQPQHF. The CDR3 DNA follows: TGTGCCAGCAGCCGGTTAGGGGACAGCCAGCCCCAGCATTTT. The chain joins TRBV7-9 to TRBJ1-5; 7 bases fit TRBD1. Germline trimming cut 5 bases from V and 7 bases from J; bases unmatched to any gene: 8. This CDR3 is 14 amino acids long. The germline V gene has CDR1 SEHNR and CDR2 FQNEAQ (reference sequence).

This chain links TRBV7-9 with TRBJ2-3; D might be TRBD2 (6 bases). CDR1 SEHNR and CDR2 FQNEAQ come from the germline V gene (reference sequence). Between the trimmed V and J ends, which lost 8 bases and 0 bases, there was a span of 21 bases. The CDR3 is made up of 17 amino acids. Written as DNA, the CDR3 is TGTGCCAGCCGGCTGTTGGGGGGTGCTTATAGCACAGATACGCAGTATTTT. As protein: CASRLLGGAYSTDTQYF. The complete variable domain, with remaining parts taken from reference TRBV7-9 and TRBJ2-3, reads DTGVSQNPRHKITKRGQNVTFRCDPISEHNRLYWYRQTLGQGPEFLTYFQNEAQLEKSRLLSDRFSAERPKGSFSTLEIQRTEQGDSAMYLCASRLLGGAYSTDTQYFGPGTRLTVL.

The V and J genes are TRBV13 and TRBJ2-2; D unresolved. The V gene's germline CDR1 is PRHDT and CDR2 FYEKMQ (reference sequence). This CDR3 is 15 amino acids long. The V gene lost 6 bases and the J gene lost 4 bases, with 15 bases spanning the gap. CDR3 region: CASSADTRPTGELFF. The CDR3 region has the DNA TGTGCCAGCAGTGCCGACACCCGCCCCACCGGGGAGCTGTTTTTT.

This clone was recorded only once. V and J are TRBV7-2 and TRBJ2-1; TRBD2 might be the D (6 bases). V was pared by 5 bases and J by 9 bases, with 14 bases between. CDR1 and CDR2 (germline): SGHTA, FQGNSA. The CDR3 contains 13 residues. CDR3 sequence reads: CASSRDFSGEQFF. The CDR3 nucleotides read TGTGCCAGCAGCCGGGACTTTTCGGGTGAGCAGTTCTTC.

This clone turned up a few times. The rearrangement links TRBV2 to TRBJ2-5; D not resolved. The CDR3 has 15 residues. V lost 6 bases, J lost 4 bases, and 18 bases lay in between. CDR1 is SNHLY and CDR2 is FYNNEI in the germline V gene. This CDR3 reads CASRGIPGPTETQYF. The CDR3 nucleotides read TGTGCCAGCAGGGGGATTCCGGGCCCCACAGAGACCCAGTACTTC.

This chain links TRBV6-1 with TRBJ1-5, with D unclear. CDR3 length: 15 residues. Per germline, CDR1 MNHNS and CDR2 SASEGT. The germline V and J ends were trimmed by 1 base and 0 bases, with 7 bases remaining between them. CDR3 sequence: CASSEGGYSNQPQHF. The CDR3, as DNA: TGTGCCAGCAGTGAAGGGGGATATAGCAATCAGCCCCAGCATTTT.

In the case of this clone: The identical CDR3 is also encoded by other nucleotide sequences in the sample. The rearrangement links TRBV27 to TRBJ1-1; D gene unclear. Germline CDR1 MNHEY, CDR2 SMNVEV (reference sequence). The CDR3 runs 15 residues. The V end was cut by 0 bases, the J end by 0 bases, with 8 bases between. CDR3 bases: TGTGCCAGCAGTTTATCGCCGGGAGTGAACACTGAAGCTTTCTTT. It yields the protein CASSLSPGVNTEAFF.

The CDR3 loop reads CASSHTRHIAGELFF. CDR3 DNA: TGTGCCAGCAGCCATACCCGCCACATCGCCGGGGAGCTGTTTTTT. The genes are TRBV7-6 and TRBJ2-2; no clear D. Germline assignment: CDR1 SGHVS and CDR2 FNYEAQ. There are 15 residues in the CDR3. V was clipped by 5 bases and J by 6 bases, with 16 bases between them.

The chain links TRBV28 to TRBJ1-2, with a possible D match to TRBD1 (5 bases). The CDR3 spans 14 residues. Germline loops: CDR1 MDHEN, CDR2 SYDVKM. The germline V and J ends were trimmed by 2 bases and 6 bases, with 13 bases remaining between them. CDR3 protein: CASSLPGGSNGYTF. CDR3 bases: TGTGCCAGCAGTTTACCTGGGGGTTCGAATGGCTACACCTTC.

This chain connects TRBV27 to TRBJ2-7; the match to TRBD1 covers 7 bases. The CDR3 runs 15 residues. Germline V gives CDR1 MNHEY, CDR2 SMNVEV (reference sequence). V gave up 2 bases and J gave up 2 bases; unmatched junction bases: 6. The CDR3 spells CASSLEGAPPYEQYF. The CDR3 DNA sequence: TGTGCCAGCAGTTTAGAGGGGGCGCCCCCCTACGAGCAGTACTTC.

The rearrangement joins TRBV7-9 to TRBJ2-1, with 8 bases matching TRBD2. V lost 7 bases, J lost 8 bases, and 13 bases stayed unmatched. This CDR3 region has 15 residues. Germline CDR1 SEHNR, CDR2 FQNEAQ (reference sequence). The CDR3 DNA sequence: TGTGCCAGCACCCTCGGGGGGGGAGGGCCCTATGAGCAGTTCTTC. Encoded protein: CASTLGGGGPYEQFF.

This clone showed up just a few times. This chain uses TRBV30 with TRBJ2-7; 7 bases are shared with TRBD2. The CDR3 extends over 14 amino acids. CDR1 GTSNPN and CDR2 SVGIG come from the germline V gene (reference sequence). V was pared by 0 bases and J by 6 bases, with 8 bases of the junction left unmatched. In DNA form, the CDR3 reads TGTGCCTGGAGTGTACTCGGGGGGAGCTCCGAGCAGTACTTC. Translation gives CAWSVLGGSSEQYF.

The CDR3 region is CAISTGNNQPQHF. The CDR3 DNA sequence: TGTGCCATTTCGACAGGGAATAATCAGCCCCAGCATTTT. The V and J genes are TRBV10-3 and TRBJ1-5; the match to TRBD1 covers 7 bases. Germline assignment: CDR1 ENHRY and CDR2 SYGVKD. The CDR3 has 13 residues. Unmatched junction bases numbered 6, after V lost 9 bases and J lost 4 bases.

The rearrangement links TRBV19 to TRBJ1-1; D gene ambiguous. Trimming stripped 8 bases from V and 3 bases from J, with 10 bases between. The CDR3 consists of 12 residues. Germline loops: CDR1 LNHDA, CDR2 SQIVND (reference sequence). The CDR3, as DNA: TGTGCCAGTCGGAACGGCTACACTGAAGCTTTCTTT. This encodes CASRNGYTEAFF.

The chain links TRBV4-1 to TRBJ2-7; tentative D call: TRBD2 (6 bases). This CDR3 region has 16 residues. Germline CDR1 and CDR2: MGHRA and YSYEKL. Trimming took off 0 bases at V and 2 bases at J, with 14 bases between the two ends. The CDR3 reads CASSQDKGLGPYEQYF. The CDR3 DNA is TGCGCCAGCAGCCAAGATAAGGGACTGGGTCCCTACGAGCAGTACTTC.

The gene calls are TRBV19 and TRBJ2-5, with 7 positions matching TRBD2. The assigned J gene may be wrong: the sequence end matches TRBJ2-7 better. From germline, CDR1 is LNHDA and CDR2 SQIVND (reference sequence). The CDR3 length is 14 residues. The CDR3 nucleotides are TGTGCCAGTAGTATCAGTGGGAGGGCCTCCGAGCAGTACTTC. Translated, it gives CASSISGRASEQYF.

J is TRBJ2-2 and V is TRBV7-2; D is perhaps TRBD1 or TRBD2 (5 bases each). Trimming took off 2 bases at V and 7 bases at J, with 11 bases between the two ends. Germline V gene lookup returns CDR1 SGHTA and CDR2 FQGNSA. This CDR3 has 14 amino acids. CDR3 loop: CASSLMGRGGELFF. Here the CDR3 DNA reads TGTGCCAGCAGCTTAATGGGACGGGGCGGGGAGCTGTTTTTT.

This clone was found once. The chain links TRBV19 to TRBJ2-5; a possible D gene is TRBD2 (5 bases). The J call may not be correct, given that the DNA end is closer to TRBJ2-7. This CDR3 spans 14 amino acids. CDR1 is LNHDA, CDR2 SQIVND, per germline (reference sequence). The CDR3 DNA reads TGTGCCAGTAGCCGGGGTGGTAGTCGCTACGAGCAGTACTTC. Translating gives CASSRGGSRYEQYF.

This clone was counted a single time. The chain is built from TRBV19 and TRBJ1-1; D gene ambiguous. Germline V gene sequence: CDR1 LNHDA, CDR2 SQIVND (reference sequence). V was shortened by 2 bases and J by 8 bases, with 15 bases between the two germline ends. This CDR3 has 14 residues. CDR3 loop: CASSIWSGESEAFF. The CDR3 bases are TGTGCCAGTAGTATATGGTCAGGTGAATCAGAAGCTTTCTTT.

This chain links TRBV6-1 with TRBJ2-2; unclear D gene. CDR3 length: 12 amino acids. Trimming shortened V by 4 bases and J by 5 bases, and 5 bases separated the two germline ends. Germline CDR1 MNHNS, CDR2 SASEGT. CDR3 sequence (DNA): TGTGCCAGCAGTGGGCTAACCGGGGAGCTGTTTTTT. Protein: CASSGLTGELFF.

In this sample, this clone turned up a few times. The genes are TRBV5-1 and TRBJ1-2, with D possibly being TRBD1 (6 bases). The germline CDR1 and CDR2 sequences are SGHRS and YFSETQ. V was cut by 4 bases and J by 8 bases, with 12 bases left in between. CDR3 size: 12 residues. This CDR3 is CASSVDSPGYTF. In DNA, the CDR3 is TGCGCCAGCAGCGTGGACAGTCCGGGCTACACCTTC.

The genes are TRBV6-4 and TRBJ1-2, with D unresolved. Trimming removed 2 bases from V and 0 bases from J, with 1 base in between. This CDR3 spans 12 amino acids. Germline lookup yields CDR1 MRHNA and CDR2 SNTAGT. CDR3 amino acids: CASSDTNYGYTF. In DNA, the CDR3 is TGTGCCAGCAGTGACACTAACTATGGCTACACCTTC.

The table lists this clone with a few counts. V and J are TRBV19 and TRBJ2-3; D is undetermined. The CDR3 totals 14 residues. The V end was cut by 0 bases, the J end by 3 bases, with 7 bases between. Germline CDR1 reads LNHDA; CDR2 reads SQIVND (reference sequence). CDR3 DNA sequence: TGTGCCAGTAGTATAGAGGGAACTACAGATACGCAGTATTTT. It is translated as CASSIEGTTDTQYF. The entire variable domain, with the rest obtained from reference TRBV19 and TRBJ2-3, is as follows: DGGITQSPKYLFRKEGQNVTLSCEQNLNHDAMYWYRQDPGQGLRLIYYSQIVNDFQKGDIAEGYSVSREKKESFPLTVTSAQKNPTAFYLCASSIEGTTDTQYFGPGTRLTVL.

This clone has just one count. The rearrangement links TRBV27 to TRBJ1-2; no clear D. In germline, CDR1 is MNHEY, CDR2 SMNVEV (reference sequence). The CDR3 totals 13 residues. Trimming stripped 3 bases from V and 1 base from J, with 6 bases between. The CDR3 sequence: CASSLRVNYGYTF. The CDR3 DNA follows: TGTGCCAGCAGTTTGCGGGTTAACTATGGCTACACCTTC.